The rows below give T cell receptor beta chains drawn from one sample of a study of shared clonotypes between healthy human individuals. Clones were read by immunoSEQ multiplex PCR, and TCRdb kept only the in-frame ones, dropping some. The data show more than 2 million clones, approximately 95% seen once. Sequenced sample: naive CD4+ T cells sorted from blood. The receptors derive from a man in his late teens or twenties in good health. The CDR3 runs from the conserved cysteine through the conserved F or W. A D gene is named only where the DNA matches it firmly. Where a row states a size, it is once, few, many or the class of an expanded clone; other rows omit it.

D	V	J	size	CDR3	DNA
TRBD2	TRBV10-1	TRBJ2-3	.	CASSAVAGVSDTQYF	TGCGCCAGCAGTGCTGTAGCGGGAGTATCAGATACGCAGTATTTT
TRBD1	TRBV10-1	TRBJ2-5	.	CASSESAGGQETQYF	TGCGCCAGCAGTGAGTCTGCAGGGGGCCAAGAGACCCAGTACTTC
TRBD2	TRBV5-1	TRBJ2-1	.	CASRAPGLAVNEQFF	TGCGCCAGCAGGGCTCCGGGACTAGCGGTCAATGAGCAGTTCTTC
.	TRBV7-9	TRBJ2-4	.	CASSLGGTGNIQYF	TGTGCCAGCAGCTTAGGAGGGACGGGAAACATTCAGTACTTC
.	TRBV4-2	TRBJ2-2	.	CASSQDYGRREELFF	TGTGCCAGCAGCCAAGATTATGGTAGAAGGGAGGAGCTGTTTTTT
.	TRBV19	TRBJ1-5	.	CASRGTVGQPQHF	TGTGCCAGTCGCGGGACGGTCGGTCAGCCCCAGCATTTT
TRBD1	TRBV2	TRBJ1-2	.	CASSGGQGVFGYTF	TGTGCCAGCAGTGGGGGACAGGGCGTGTTTGGCTACACCTTC
.	TRBV28	TRBJ1-5	.	CASSRQVNNQPQHF	TGTGCCAGCAGCCGACAGGTGAACAATCAGCCCCAGCATTTT
.	TRBV19	TRBJ1-2	.	CASSMAGYGYTF	TGTGCCAGTAGTATGGCAGGCTATGGCTACACCTTC
.	TRBV9	TRBJ1-1	.	CASSPSGQGVTEAFF	TGTGCCAGCAGCCCTTCAGGGCAGGGAGTCACTGAAGCTTTCTTT
.	TRBV6-5	TRBJ1-1	.	CASSYSYRLNTEAFF	TGTGCCAGCAGTTACTCGTATAGACTGAACACTGAAGCTTTCTTT
TRBD2	TRBV11-2	TRBJ2-4	.	CASSLAGAKNIQYF	TGTGCCAGCAGCCTAGCGGGAGCCAAAAACATTCAGTACTTC
TRBD2	TRBV2	TRBJ2-7	.	CASRDSGGPSYEQYF	TGTGCCAGCAGGGATAGCGGGGGACCCTCCTACGAGCAGTACTTC
TRBD1	TRBV18	TRBJ2-6	.	CASSPPGTGLTGANVLTF	TGTGCCAGCTCACCACCAGGGACAGGGCTCACAGGGGCCAACGTCCTGACTTTC
.	TRBV25-1	TRBJ2-5	once	CASAWRAETQYF	TGTGCCAGCGCGTGGAGGGCAGAGACCCAGTACTTC
.	TRBV7-2	TRBJ2-1	.	CASSPDRVSYNEQFF	TGTGCCAGCAGTCCGGACAGAGTCTCCTACAATGAGCAGTTCTTC
TRBD2	TRBV4-3	TRBJ2-1	.	CASSQDPTSGRGQFF	TGCGCCAGCAGCCAAGATCCGACTAGCGGGAGGGGGCAGTTCTTC
TRBD1	TRBV19	TRBJ2-7	.	CASRQSGTGGYEQYF	TGTGCCAGTAGGCAATCCGGGACAGGGGGCTACGAGCAGTACTTC
TRBD1	TRBV9	TRBJ2-7	.	CASSVGVGTGSGTYEQYF	TGTGCCAGCAGCGTAGGTGTGGGGACAGGGAGTGGGACCTACGAGCAGTACTTC
.	TRBV5-1	TRBJ2-1	once	CASSPDSYNEQFF	TGCGCCAGCAGCCCCGACAGCTACAATGAGCAGTTCTTC
TRBD1	TRBV7-6	TRBJ1-1	.	CASSLEFGQGMNTEAFF	TGTGCCAGCAGCTTAGAATTTGGACAGGGAATGAACACTGAAGCTTTCTTT
TRBD2	TRBV29-1	TRBJ2-3	once	CSSRTSGTDTQYF	TGCAGCTCTCGGACTAGCGGCACAGATACGCAGTATTTT
TRBD2	TRBV6-5	TRBJ2-1	few	CASSRAGGYNEQFF	TGTGCCAGCAGTCGAGCGGGAGGGTACAATGAGCAGTTCTTC
TRBD1	TRBV11-2	TRBJ2-1	.	CASSPNRGSYNEQFF	TGTGCCAGCAGTCCTAACAGGGGATCCTACAATGAGCAGTTCTTC
TRBD1	TRBV7-2	TRBJ1-2	.	CASSPTDRGLGYTF	TGTGCCAGCAGCCCCACGGACAGGGGGCTTGGCTACACCTTC
.	TRBV7-3	TRBJ2-5	.	CASSLTGGDETQYF	TGTGCCAGCAGCTTAACTGGGGGTGACGAGACCCAGTACTTC
TRBD1	TRBV6-6	TRBJ1-4	.	CASSRQGATNEKLFF	TGTGCCAGCAGTAGACAGGGGGCGACTAATGAAAAACTGTTTTTT
.	TRBV19	TRBJ2-4	.	CASSVTGIAKNIQYF	TGTGCCAGTAGTGTTACAGGAATAGCCAAAAACATTCAGTACTTC
.	TRBV7-2	TRBJ1-5	.	CASSLAFGGNQPQHF	TGTGCCAGCAGCCTGGCATTTGGAGGCAATCAGCCCCAGCATTTT
.	TRBV28	TRBJ1-2	.	CASSPGTHSYGYTF	TGTGCCAGCAGTCCTGGGACACACTCCTATGGCTACACCTTC
TRBD1	TRBV28	TRBJ2-7	.	CASLDRGQEQYF	TGTGCCAGTCTGGACAGGGGGCAAGAGCAGTACTTC
.	TRBV7-2	TRBJ1-3	.	CASAQGFGNTIYF	TGTGCCAGCGCCCAGGGTTTTGGAAACACCATATATTTT
.	TRBV5-1	TRBJ1-3	.	CASSPRAGGDGNTIYF	TGCGCCAGCAGCCCCCGGGCGGGGGGGGATGGAAACACCATATATTTT
.	TRBV23-1	TRBJ1-4	.	CASYPGGIVANEKLFF	TGCGCCAGCTACCCGGGGGGGATTGTCGCTAATGAAAAACTGTTTTTT
TRBD1	TRBV2	TRBJ1-2	.	CASTLTGGGYTF	TGTGCCAGCACGTTAACAGGGGGTGGCTACACCTTC
.	TRBV30	TRBJ2-7	.	CAWSGGKLPSYEQYF	TGTGCCTGGAGTGGGGGGAAATTACCCTCCTACGAGCAGTACTTC
TRBD1	TRBV15	TRBJ1-2	few	CATSTGGDGYTF	TGTGCCACCAGTACAGGGGGAGATGGCTACACCTTC
TRBD2	TRBV5-4	TRBJ2-5	.	CASSVTSGRLETQYF	TGTGCCAGCAGCGTGACTAGCGGGAGGTTGGAGACCCAGTACTTC
.	TRBV5-8	TRBJ2-4	.	CASSWGGAKNIQYF	TGTGCCAGCAGCTGGGGAGGAGCCAAAAACATTCAGTACTTC
.	TRBV20-1	TRBJ1-1	.	CSASPVTEAFF	TGCAGTGCTAGCCCCGTCACTGAAGCTTTCTTT
TRBD1	TRBV9	TRBJ2-2	.	CASSEKTGHGELFF	TGTGCCAGCAGCGAGAAGACAGGGCACGGGGAGCTGTTTTTT
TRBD1	TRBV29-1	TRBJ1-1	.	CSVHRGRTEAFF	TGCAGCGTCCACAGGGGGAGGACTGAAGCTTTCTTT
.	TRBV28	TRBJ2-7	.	CASSTGAREQYF	TGTGCCAGCAGTACGGGCGCGAGGGAGCAGTACTTC
.	TRBV7-2	TRBJ1-5	.	CASSLAPEGQPQHF	TGTGCCAGCAGCTTAGCGCCGGAGGGTCAGCCCCAGCATTTT
.	TRBV7-6	TRBJ2-7	.	CASSLEEGSYEQYF	TGTGCCAGCAGCTTAGAGGAGGGGAGCTACGAGCAGTACTTC
.	TRBV28	TRBJ1-2	.	CASDSGALIHSYTF	TGTGCCAGCGATTCGGGGGCCCTTATCCACAGCTACACCTTC
.	TRBV5-4	TRBJ2-7	once	CASSLGTPGPWGDEQYF	TGTGCCAGCAGCTTAGGGACACCGGGCCCCTGGGGGGACGAGCAGTACTTC
.	TRBV6-5	TRBJ2-3	.	CASSYSWDQGDTQYF	TGTGCCAGCAGTTACTCATGGGACCAAGGGGATACGCAGTATTTT
.	TRBV2	TRBJ2-7	.	CASAQSYEQYF	TGTGCCAGCGCGCAGTCCTACGAGCAGTACTTC
.	TRBV11-2	TRBJ1-2	.	CASSSGSYGYTF	TGTGCCAGCAGCTCTGGGTCCTATGGCTACACCTTC
TRBD1	TRBV5-1	TRBJ1-1	few	CASSAGTGGTEAFF	TGCGCCAGCAGCGCCGGGACAGGGGGCACTGAAGCTTTCTTT
TRBD1	TRBV5-1	TRBJ2-1	.	CASSLVGTGENEQFF	TGCGCCAGCAGCTTGGTTGGGACAGGTGAAAATGAGCAGTTCTTC
.	TRBV19	TRBJ2-5	.	CASSIAYGETQYF	TGTGCCAGTAGTATCGCCTATGGGGAGACCCAGTACTTC
TRBD1	TRBV6-1	TRBJ2-4	.	CASSSTGVQYF	TGTGCCAGCAGTTCCACAGGGGTTCAGTACTTC
.	TRBV9	TRBJ2-3	.	CASSVDQSTDTQYF	TGTGCCAGCAGCGTAGATCAAAGCACAGATACGCAGTATTTT
TRBD2	TRBV12-5	TRBJ2-4	.	CASGPQREGPMVTKNIQYF	TGTGCTAGTGGTCCTCAAAGGGAGGGGCCAATGGTAACCAAAAACATTCAGTACTTC
.	TRBV2	TRBJ2-7	.	CASSRDIYEQYF	TGTGCCAGCAGTCGGGACATCTACGAGCAGTACTTC
TRBD2	TRBV18	TRBJ2-4	.	CASSPVAPSGGTIQYF	TGTGCCAGCTCCCCCGTGGCCCCTAGCGGGGGGACTATTCAGTACTTC
.	TRBV6-5	TRBJ1-2	.	CASSYSQGFGGYTF	TGTGCCAGCAGTTACTCGCAAGGGTTCGGTGGCTACACCTTC